This T cell receptor (beta chain) is from a study of Graves' ophthalmopathy and Graves' hyperthyroidism. Across the whole study: Peripheral blood (taken before any treatment) was collected at initial diagnosis.

Study results and limitations: Cross-validated, the 13-signature model showed 87.88%/81.08% sensitivity/specificity, and 80%/75% in the test set.

In this cohort, patients with other autoimmune diseases, uncontrolled infections, pregnancy or lactation were excluded. About this clonotype: Its antigen is still unknown.

CDR3 regions of TCR beta were amplified from RNA transcripts. HTBI primers were employed in first-round RT-PCR, then a second-round multiplex PCR followed. In TCRdb, the multiplex PCR reads were re-called with MiXCR into one record per CDR3 protein. The table shows 300,000 to 350,000 distinct CDR3 sequences, with roughly 17% occurring only once. What was sequenced was peripheral blood. The receptor comes from an adult man with Graves' ophthalmopathy.

This chain's CDR3 is CASSRTLAAAIYEQYF. In DNA form, the CDR3 reads TGTGCCAGCAGTAGGACCTTAGCAGCGGCGATCTACGAGCAGTACTTC. The rearrangement uses TRBV6-2 or TRBV6-3 and TRBJ2-7, with D tentatively TRBD2 (5 bases). Germline V gives CDR1 MNHEY, CDR2 SVGEGT. The CDR3 extends over 16 amino acids. V lost 5 bases, J lost 3 bases, and 20 bases lay in between.